This T cell receptor (beta chain) was documented in a study of CD8+ T cells in alopecia areata. About the research overall: Twice daily, treated patients received 5 to 10 mg of oral tofacitinib. General study results and limits: An increase in clonality over normal scalp was evident in lesional scalp, especially alopecia totalis/universalis. Sharing of TCRs across patients appeared less clear than in mice, possibly for HLA-related reasons.

The length of the CDR3 is 13 residues. Germline V lookup: CDR1 LGHNA, CDR2 YNFKEQ. V dropped 4 bases and J dropped 1 base, with 6 bases sitting between them. cDNA prepared by RNA extraction and subsequent reverse transcription served as the template for sequencing. TCRdb's table, derived via immunoSEQ multiplex PCR, lists solely in-frame clones and lacks some. The sample holds 150,000 to 200,000 clones, approximately 56% seen once. Collection of lesional scalp punch biopsies and peripheral blood was performed in alopecia areata patients. As for this clone: The antigen is unknown.

The V gene is TRBV4-2, the J gene TRBJ2-3; D unclear. The source was CD4+ T cells sorted from blood, collected at week 0. The sequence derives from a human donor with alopecia areata. CDR3 protein: CASSRPGTDTQYF. DNA of the CDR3: TGTGCCAGCAGCCGCCCGGGCACAGATACGCAGTATTTT.